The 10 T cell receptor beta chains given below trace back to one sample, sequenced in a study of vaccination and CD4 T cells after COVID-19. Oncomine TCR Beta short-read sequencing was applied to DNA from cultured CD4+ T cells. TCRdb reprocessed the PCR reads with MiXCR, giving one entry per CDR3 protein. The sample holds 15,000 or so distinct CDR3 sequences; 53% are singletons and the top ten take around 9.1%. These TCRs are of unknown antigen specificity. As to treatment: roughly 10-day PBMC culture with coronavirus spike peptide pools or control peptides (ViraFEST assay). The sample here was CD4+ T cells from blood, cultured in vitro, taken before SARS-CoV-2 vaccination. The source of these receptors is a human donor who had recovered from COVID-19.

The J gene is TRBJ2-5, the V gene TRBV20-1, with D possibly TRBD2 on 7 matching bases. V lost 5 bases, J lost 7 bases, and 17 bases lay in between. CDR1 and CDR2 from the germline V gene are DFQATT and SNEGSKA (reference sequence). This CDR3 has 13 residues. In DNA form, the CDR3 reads TGCAGTGCTCCTCCGGGGAGGGGGGGGACCCAGTACTTC. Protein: CSAPPGRGGTQYF.

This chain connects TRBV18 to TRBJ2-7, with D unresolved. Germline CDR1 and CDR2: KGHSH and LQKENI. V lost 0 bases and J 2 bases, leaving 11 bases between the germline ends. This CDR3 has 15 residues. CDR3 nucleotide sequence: TGTGCCAGCTCACCACCGGAACGGTTCCCCTACGAGCAGTACTTC. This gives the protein CASSPPERFPYEQYF.

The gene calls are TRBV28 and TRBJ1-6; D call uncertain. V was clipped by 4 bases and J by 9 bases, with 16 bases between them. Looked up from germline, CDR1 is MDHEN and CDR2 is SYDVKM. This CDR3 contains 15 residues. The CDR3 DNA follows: TGTGCCAGCAGTTCACGGACCGGGCCAGGTTCACCCCTCCACTTT. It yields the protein CASSSRTGPGSPLHF.

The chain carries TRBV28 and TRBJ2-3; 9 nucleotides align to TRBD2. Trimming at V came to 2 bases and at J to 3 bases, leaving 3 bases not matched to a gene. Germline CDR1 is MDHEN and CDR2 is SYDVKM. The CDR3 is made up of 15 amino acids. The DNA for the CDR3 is TGTGCCAGCAGTTTAGGAAGCGGGAGGACAGATACGCAGTATTTT. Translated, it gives CASSLGSGRTDTQYF.

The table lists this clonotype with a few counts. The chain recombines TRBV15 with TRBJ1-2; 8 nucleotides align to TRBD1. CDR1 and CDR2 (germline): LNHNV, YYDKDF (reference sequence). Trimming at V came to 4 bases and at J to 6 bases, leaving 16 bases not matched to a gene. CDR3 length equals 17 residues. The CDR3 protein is CATSTTSRTGLVDGYTF. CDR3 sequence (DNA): TGTGCCACCAGCACAACATCCCGGACAGGGCTGGTGGATGGCTACACCTTC. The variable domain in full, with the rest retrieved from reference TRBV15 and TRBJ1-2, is DAMVIQNPRYQVTQFGKPVTLSCSQTLNHNVMYWYQQKSSQAPKLLFHYYDKDFNNEADTPDNFQSRRPNTSFCFLDIRSPGLGDTAMYLCATSTTSRTGLVDGYTFGSGTRLTVV.

The CDR3, as DNA: TGTGCCAGCAGCAAACGGAGACTAGCGGGAGCCGTCTGGGAGACCCAGTACTTC. Translated, it gives CASSKRRLAGAVWETQYF. The chain links TRBV6-2 or TRBV6-3 to TRBJ2-5; TRBD2 aligns across 12 bases. The CDR3 is 18 amino acids. J gave up 5 bases and V 6 bases, and 16 bases lay outside the gene matches. Germline assignment: CDR1 MNHEY and CDR2 SVGEGT.

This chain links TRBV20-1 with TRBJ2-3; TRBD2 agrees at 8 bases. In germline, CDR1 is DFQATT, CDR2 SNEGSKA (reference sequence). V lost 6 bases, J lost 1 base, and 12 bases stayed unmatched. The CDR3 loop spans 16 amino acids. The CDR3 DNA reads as TGCAGTGCCCGGCCGGGACTAGTTGCCGGCACAGATACGCAGTATTTT. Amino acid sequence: CSARPGLVAGTDTQYF.

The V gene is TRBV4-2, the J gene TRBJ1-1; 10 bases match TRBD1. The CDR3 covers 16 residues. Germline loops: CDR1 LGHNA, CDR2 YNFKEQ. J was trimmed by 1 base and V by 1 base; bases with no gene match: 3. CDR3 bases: TGTGCCAGCAGCCAAGTCCGACAGGGGGCGAACACTGAAGCTTTCTTT. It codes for CASSQVRQGANTEAFF.

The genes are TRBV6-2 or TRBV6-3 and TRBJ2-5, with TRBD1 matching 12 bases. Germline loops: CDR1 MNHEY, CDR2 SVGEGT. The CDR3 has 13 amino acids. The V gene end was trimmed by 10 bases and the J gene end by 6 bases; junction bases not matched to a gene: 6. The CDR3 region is CAIGDRGHKTQYF. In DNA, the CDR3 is TGTGCCATTGGGGACAGGGGGCACAAGACCCAGTACTTC.

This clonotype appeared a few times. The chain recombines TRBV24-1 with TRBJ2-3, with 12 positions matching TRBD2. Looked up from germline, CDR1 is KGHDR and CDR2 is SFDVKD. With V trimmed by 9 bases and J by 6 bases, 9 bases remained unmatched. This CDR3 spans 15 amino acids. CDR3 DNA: TGTGCCACCGCCCCTAGCGGGAGGGCCGGCGATACGCAGTATTTT. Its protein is CATAPSGRAGDTQYF.